This T cell receptor beta chain was identified in a study of brain T cells in children with intractable seizures. Overall study results and limits: Patients' HCMV serostatus was unknown; virus specificity rests on CDR3 similarity alone.

This clone came up once. The antigen is unknown. Only in-frame clones appear in the TCRdb table, and some are missing; sequencing was by immunoSEQ multiplex PCR. The sample yields approximately 330,000 clones, 85% to 95% seen once. The time point: blood from clinic visit 5 months post-surgery; TSC patient then seizure free. Looked up from germline, CDR1 is SNHLY and CDR2 is FYNNEI. The V end was cut by 2 bases, the J end by 0 bases, with 7 bases between. The CDR3 spans 14 residues. The chain combines TRBV2 with TRBJ1-1; TRBD1 is a possible D gene (5 bases). This sample comprised peripheral blood, obtained 4 to 5 months after surgery. This sequence originates from a boy less than two years old with tuberous sclerosis and intractable seizures. The CDR3 is CASSEYRMNTEAFF. The CDR3 nucleotides read TGTGCCAGCAGTGAATACAGGATGAACACTGAAGCTTTCTTT.